Sequencing of this T cell receptor (beta chain) was carried out in a study of T cells in Graves' hyperthyroidism and ophthalmopathy. Study findings and constraints: Most clonotypes expanded in the thyroid (above 0.001) were also present in blood. Through a model of 13 V-J features, ophthalmopathy was separated from stable hyperthyroidism.

Details on this clonotype: Its matching antigen is unknown.

It was RNA transcripts that yielded the amplified TCR beta CDR3 regions. A set of HTBI primers served as the primers for a first-round RT-PCR of the TCR CDR3. TCRdb independently ran MiXCR on the multiplex PCR reads; one entry per CDR3 protein. The profile shows 600,000 to 700,000 distinct CDR3 sequences, 45% of them singletons. Uncontrolled infection, other autoimmune disease, pregnancy or lactation led to exclusion. The V gene end was trimmed by 7 bases and the J gene end by 4 bases; junction bases not matched to a gene: 9. The CDR3 covers 14 residues. Germline V gives CDR1 SGHTA, CDR2 FQGNSA. The sequence derives from an adult man with Graves' disease, either hyperthyroidism or ophthalmopathy (not recorded which). The sample consisted of peripheral blood or thyroid tissue (not recorded which). V is TRBV7-2 and J is TRBJ1-2; 7 bases agree with TRBD1. CDR3 loop: CASIRWQGVYGYTF. The CDR3 DNA reads TGTGCCAGCATCCGCTGGCAGGGGGTCTATGGCTACACCTTC.